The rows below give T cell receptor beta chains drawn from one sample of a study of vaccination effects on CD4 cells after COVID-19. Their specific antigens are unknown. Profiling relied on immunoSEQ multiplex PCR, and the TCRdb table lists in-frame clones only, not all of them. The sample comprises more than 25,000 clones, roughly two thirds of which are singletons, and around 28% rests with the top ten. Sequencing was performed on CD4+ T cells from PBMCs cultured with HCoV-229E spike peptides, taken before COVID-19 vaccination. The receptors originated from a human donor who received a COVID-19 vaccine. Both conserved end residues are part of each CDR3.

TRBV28	CASSPNFGNPGELFF
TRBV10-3	CASTGFSNTGELFF
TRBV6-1	CASSEARFWQGDSPLHF
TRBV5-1	CASSLSGVERKLFF
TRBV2	CASKERGGYEQFF
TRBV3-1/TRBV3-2	CASSQRYGYTF
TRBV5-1	CASRSAGAGDEQYF
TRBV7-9	CASSLSGAGDYGYTF
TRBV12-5	CASGSTGGRSTEAFF
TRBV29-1	CSVAGDYYNEQFF
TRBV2	CATRDRLRQETQYF
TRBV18	CASSPKGGFTEAFF
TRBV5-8	CASSRDGEKLFF
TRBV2	CASARGPGRNQPQHF
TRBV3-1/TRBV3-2	CASSTLGGHEQYF
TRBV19	CASLDRVSEAFF
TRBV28	CASTQWGTGANVLTF
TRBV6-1	CASREGSGTNTDTQYF
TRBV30	CAWMGTALAYYGYTF
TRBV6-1	CASSELASGELFF
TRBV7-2	CASSLVGLVETQYF
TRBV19	CASSRTSGAYEQYF
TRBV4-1	CASSRTGGNEKLFF
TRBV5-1	CASSSTSGTDNEQFF
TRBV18	CASSPLGADTQYF
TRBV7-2	CASSGGVRGADTQYF
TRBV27	CASSLWGGTDTQYF
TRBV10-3	CAISDSGPSYNEQFF
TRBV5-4	CASSPPTGQLQFF
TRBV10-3	CAIGDSGAGYGYTF
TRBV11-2	CASSLESSGRGLYF
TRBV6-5	CASGTGFEQYF
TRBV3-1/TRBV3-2	CASSPMTSSYEQYF
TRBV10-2	CASSSGDRGSNQPQHF
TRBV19	CASKPFDTGELFF
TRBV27	CASRKGYNSPLHF
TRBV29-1	CSVLVVMAAYMNTEAFF
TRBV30	CAWSSGAQYF
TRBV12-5	CASGSSAGAAQPQHF
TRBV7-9	CASSLPGPRGYGYTF
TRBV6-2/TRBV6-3	CASTPATGRAEAFF
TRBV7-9	CASSLGGAYGYTF
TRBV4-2	CASSRQGGTGELFF
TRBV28	CASSSRAQPQHF
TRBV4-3	CASSQARATVLSYEQYF
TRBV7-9	CASSQTSGSTGELFF
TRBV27	CASSWGEAGGTQYF
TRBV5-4	CASSPETPYQETQYF
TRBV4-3	CASSQSVLDNEQFF
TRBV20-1	CSASRRQRLSYNSPLHF
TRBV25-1	CASSETETSRTYNEQFF
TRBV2	CASSVDSNQPQHF